These T cell receptor beta chains were read from a single sample in a study of T cell repertoires in cytomegalovirus infection. The antigens these receptors bind are not known. TCRdb re-analysed the reads in MiXCR, keeping a single row per CDR3 protein. There are a few hundred thousand distinct CDR3 sequences in the sample; roughly 42% occur only once, and about 48% lies in the top ten. Material: cultured PBMCs, obtained from culture after CMV antigen stimulation. Every receptor here comes from a human donor in good health (CMV status not recorded). Some clones in this sample may be carry-over from other donors' samples. Each CDR3 is given with its conserved first and last residue. A D gene is named only where the DNA matches it firmly. Clone size is not always given. Where it is, it says once, few, many or a class for expanded clones.

d_gene: TRBD2
j_gene: TRBJ2-3
abundance: few
v_gene: TRBV7-2
CDR3aa: CASILSGGPGDTQYF
CDR3nt: TGTGCCAGCATCCTTAGCGGGGGGCCGGGGGATACGCAGTATTTT

d_gene: NA
j_gene: TRBJ1-1
abundance: NA
v_gene: TRBV7-9
CDR3aa: CASSRPRGQAEAFF
CDR3nt: TGTGCCAGCAGCAGACCTAGAGGGCAAGCAGAAGCTTTCTTT

d_gene: TRBD1
j_gene: TRBJ1-5
abundance: many
v_gene: TRBV7-2
CDR3aa: CASSWGGQGAGQPQHF
CDR3nt: TGTGCCAGCAGCTGGGGGGGACAGGGGGCTGGTCAGCCCCAGCATTTT

d_gene: NA
j_gene: TRBJ1-5
abundance: NA
v_gene: TRBV6-1
CDR3aa: CASTMGSPGGNQPQHF
CDR3nt: TGTGCCAGCACCATGGGGTCCCCCGGCGGCAATCAGCCCCAGCATTTT

d_gene: NA
j_gene: TRBJ1-2
abundance: NA
v_gene: TRBV20-1
CDR3aa: CSAPPQGPNGGYTF
CDR3nt: TGCAGTGCTCCACCCCAGGGCCCCAACGGGGGCTACACCTTC

d_gene: NA
j_gene: TRBJ1-3
abundance: NA
v_gene: TRBV27
CDR3aa: CASSLSRSGNTIYF
CDR3nt: TGTGCCAGCAGTTTGTCGCGCTCTGGAAACACCATATATTTT

d_gene: NA
j_gene: TRBJ2-3
abundance: NA
v_gene: TRBV29-1
CDR3aa: CSVDPVRDTQYF
CDR3nt: TGCAGCGTTGACCCCGTTCGGGATACGCAGTATTTT

d_gene: TRBD2
j_gene: TRBJ2-1
abundance: NA
v_gene: TRBV20-1
CDR3aa: CSARATSPPYNEQFF
CDR3nt: TGCAGTGCTAGAGCGACTAGCCCCCCTTACAATGAGCAGTTCTTC

d_gene: TRBD2
j_gene: TRBJ2-7
abundance: NA
v_gene: TRBV12-5
CDR3aa: CASGFALAAYEQYF
CDR3nt: TGTGCTAGTGGTTTCGCACTAGCGGCCTACGAGCAGTACTTC

d_gene: TRBD2
j_gene: TRBJ2-3
abundance: NA
v_gene: TRBV7-2
CDR3aa: CASSGGEGIDTQYF
CDR3nt: TGTGCCAGCAGCGGCGGGGAGGGGATAGATACGCAGTATTTT

d_gene: NA
j_gene: TRBJ2-5
abundance: few
v_gene: TRBV12-5
CDR3aa: CASGHTGEETQYF
CDR3nt: TGTGCTAGTGGACATACTGGAGAAGAGACCCAGTACTTC

d_gene: NA
j_gene: TRBJ2-1
abundance: NA
v_gene: TRBV12-5
CDR3aa: CASGGGLYNEQFF
CDR3nt: TGTGCTAGTGGGGGGGGACTTTACAATGAGCAGTTCTTC

d_gene: NA
j_gene: TRBJ2-1
abundance: NA
v_gene: TRBV19
CDR3aa: CASSTSRWGEQFF
CDR3nt: TGTGCCAGTAGTACGTCGAGATGGGGTGAGCAGTTCTTC

d_gene: NA
j_gene: TRBJ2-1
abundance: NA
v_gene: TRBV9
CDR3aa: CASSTSRRTTSSYNEQFF
CDR3nt: TGTGCCAGCAGCACTAGTAGGCGGACCACTAGCTCCTACAATGAGCAGTTCTTC

d_gene: TRBD2
j_gene: TRBJ2-3
abundance: few
v_gene: TRBV7-2
CDR3aa: CASSLDRTSIHTQYF
CDR3nt: TGTGCCAGCAGCTTAGATAGGACTAGCATCCATACGCAGTATTTT

d_gene: NA
j_gene: TRBJ1-2
abundance: once
v_gene: TRBV12-3/TRBV12-4
CDR3aa: CASSLPAGLGYTF
CDR3nt: TGTGCCAGCAGCCTACCCGCGGGGCTCGGCTACACCTTC

d_gene: NA
j_gene: TRBJ2-5
abundance: NA
v_gene: TRBV28
CDR3aa: CASSETVSETQYF
CDR3nt: TGTGCCAGCAGCGAGACAGTCTCGGAGACCCAGTACTTC

d_gene: TRBD2
j_gene: TRBJ2-5
abundance: many
v_gene: TRBV7-2
CDR3aa: CASSLGASGVETQYF
CDR3nt: TGTGCCAGCAGCTTAGGGGCTAGCGGGGTGGAGACCCAGTACTTC

d_gene: TRBD1
j_gene: TRBJ2-2
abundance: NA
v_gene: TRBV5-4
CDR3aa: CASSLAVGQGDTGELFF
CDR3nt: TGTGCCAGCAGCTTGGCCGTAGGACAGGGGGATACCGGGGAGCTGTTTTTT

d_gene: NA
j_gene: TRBJ2-7
abundance: NA
v_gene: TRBV7-2
CDR3aa: CASSLVGTEQYF
CDR3nt: TGTGCCAGCAGCTTAGTCGGTACCGAGCAGTACTTC

d_gene: NA
j_gene: TRBJ2-5
abundance: NA
v_gene: TRBV4-1
CDR3aa: CASSHAGVARETQYF
CDR3nt: TGCGCCAGCAGCCACGCCGGGGTGGCGCGAGAGACCCAGTACTTC

d_gene: NA
j_gene: TRBJ1-1
abundance: NA
v_gene: TRBV12-3/TRBV12-4
CDR3aa: CASSPARRTEAFF
CDR3nt: TGTGCCAGCAGTCCCGCCAGGCGAACTGAAGCTTTCTTT

d_gene: NA
j_gene: TRBJ2-5
abundance: NA
v_gene: TRBV3-1
CDR3aa: CASSQGPTYQETQYF
CDR3nt: TGTGCCAGCAGCCAGGGTCCTACGTACCAAGAGACCCAGTACTTC

d_gene: TRBD2
j_gene: TRBJ2-7
abundance: few
v_gene: TRBV10-3
CDR3aa: CAISESPAGGPLEQYF
CDR3nt: TGTGCCATCAGTGAGTCACCGGCGGGGGGCCCGCTCGAGCAGTACTTC

d_gene: NA
j_gene: TRBJ1-1
abundance: NA
v_gene: TRBV7-4
CDR3aa: CASSSAISSEAFF
CDR3nt: TGTGCCAGCAGCTCGGCGATCAGTTCGGAAGCTTTCTTT

d_gene: NA
j_gene: TRBJ1-6
abundance: few
v_gene: TRBV11-2
CDR3aa: CASSRDSDNSPLHF
CDR3nt: TGTGCCAGCAGCCGAGACAGCGATAATTCACCCCTCCACTTT

d_gene: NA
j_gene: TRBJ2-1
abundance: many
v_gene: TRBV7-2
CDR3aa: CASNSRARFNEQFF
CDR3nt: TGTGCCAGCAACAGCCGGGCCCGTTTCAATGAGCAGTTCTTC

d_gene: TRBD1
j_gene: TRBJ1-1
abundance: NA
v_gene: TRBV7-4
CDR3aa: CASSAASRGETEAFF
CDR3nt: TGTGCCAGCAGCGCGGCATCCAGGGGGGAAACTGAAGCTTTCTTT

d_gene: TRBD1
j_gene: TRBJ1-6
abundance: few
v_gene: TRBV7-2
CDR3aa: CASSLFGQGVKSPLHF
CDR3nt: TGTGCCAGCAGCTTATTTGGGCAGGGGGTAAAGTCACCCCTCCACTTT

d_gene: NA
j_gene: TRBJ1-5
abundance: NA
v_gene: TRBV7-2
CDR3aa: CASSLVVGVGNQPQHF
CDR3nt: TGTGCCAGCAGCTTAGTGGTAGGGGTGGGCAATCAGCCCCAGCATTTT

d_gene: TRBD1
j_gene: TRBJ2-3
abundance: few
v_gene: TRBV11-2
CDR3aa: CASSFTGTGTDTQYF
CDR3nt: TGTGCCAGCAGCTTTACCGGGACAGGCACAGATACGCAGTATTTT

d_gene: NA
j_gene: TRBJ2-7
abundance: many
v_gene: TRBV7-2
CDR3aa: CASSTSSGGSYEQYF
CDR3nt: TGTGCCAGCAGCACCAGTAGCGGTGGATCCTACGAGCAGTACTTC

d_gene: TRBD1
j_gene: TRBJ1-5
abundance: few
v_gene: TRBV7-2
CDR3aa: CASSLGDRVNQPQHF
CDR3nt: TGTGCCAGCAGCTTAGGAGACAGGGTTAATCAGCCCCAGCATTTT

d_gene: TRBD1
j_gene: TRBJ1-1
abundance: many
v_gene: TRBV7-6
CDR3aa: CASSLDRGQTEAFF
CDR3nt: TGTGCCAGCAGCTTAGACAGGGGTCAAACTGAAGCTTTCTTT

d_gene: NA
j_gene: TRBJ2-7
abundance: few
v_gene: TRBV7-2
CDR3aa: CASSSGLGVYEQYF
CDR3nt: TGTGCCAGCAGCTCCGGACTGGGAGTCTACGAGCAGTACTTC

d_gene: NA
j_gene: TRBJ1-5
abundance: NA
v_gene: TRBV7-9
CDR3aa: CASSFQGKPQHF
CDR3nt: TGTGCCAGCAGCTTTCAGGGAAAGCCCCAGCATTTT

d_gene: TRBD2
j_gene: TRBJ2-1
abundance: NA
v_gene: TRBV4-3
CDR3aa: CASSARRFKAGGYNEQFF
CDR3nt: TGCGCCAGCAGCGCAAGACGTTTTAAAGCGGGAGGGTACAATGAGCAGTTCTTC

d_gene: NA
j_gene: TRBJ1-1
abundance: NA
v_gene: TRBV2
CDR3aa: CASRTTVAAEAFF
CDR3nt: TGTGCCAGCAGAACTACAGTGGCCGCTGAAGCTTTCTTT

d_gene: TRBD2
j_gene: TRBJ2-5
abundance: NA
v_gene: TRBV12-3/TRBV12-4
CDR3aa: CASSKTSGGALETQYF
CDR3nt: TGTGCCAGCAGTAAGACTAGCGGGGGGGCCTTGGAGACCCAGTACTTC

d_gene: NA
j_gene: TRBJ1-1
abundance: few
v_gene: TRBV6-1
CDR3aa: CASRLAWGRYGDTEAFF
CDR3nt: TGTGCCAGCCGCCTTGCGTGGGGCAGGTATGGGGACACTGAAGCTTTCTTT

d_gene: TRBD2
j_gene: TRBJ2-7
abundance: few
v_gene: TRBV4-3
CDR3aa: CASSLQTSVAYEQYF
CDR3nt: TGCGCCAGCAGCCTTCAGACTAGCGTCGCCTACGAGCAGTACTTC

d_gene: NA
j_gene: TRBJ2-3
abundance: NA
v_gene: TRBV7-2
CDR3aa: CASSLNRDLTQYF
CDR3nt: TGTGCCAGCAGCCTCAACCGGGACCTAACCCAGTATTTT

d_gene: NA
j_gene: TRBJ2-2
abundance: few
v_gene: TRBV3-1
CDR3aa: CASEARWPRQTTGELFF
CDR3nt: TGTGCCAGCGAGGCCCGTTGGCCGCGACAAACTACCGGGGAGCTGTTTTTT

d_gene: NA
j_gene: TRBJ1-1
abundance: few
v_gene: TRBV5-4
CDR3aa: CASSFDGMNTEAFF
CDR3nt: TGTGCCAGCAGCTTTGACGGTATGAACACTGAAGCTTTCTTT

d_gene: NA
j_gene: TRBJ2-2
abundance: NA
v_gene: TRBV5-4
CDR3aa: CASKLGGGNTGELFF
CDR3nt: TGTGCCAGCAAACTGGGGGGAGGGAACACCGGGGAGCTGTTTTTT

d_gene: NA
j_gene: TRBJ1-1
abundance: NA
v_gene: TRBV11-2
CDR3aa: CASSLVGGIAVVTEAFF
CDR3nt: TGTGCCAGCAGCTTAGTAGGGGGTATTGCTGTGGTCACTGAAGCTTTCTTT

d_gene: NA
j_gene: TRBJ1-5
abundance: few
v_gene: TRBV7-2
CDR3aa: CASSFGFDQPQHF
CDR3nt: TGTGCCAGCAGCTTCGGGTTTGATCAGCCCCAGCATTTT

d_gene: NA
j_gene: TRBJ1-1
abundance: NA
v_gene: TRBV5-1
CDR3aa: CASSLVDVGATEAFF
CDR3nt: TGCGCCAGCAGCTTGGTCGATGTGGGTGCTACAGAAGCTTTCTTT

d_gene: TRBD1
j_gene: TRBJ2-3
abundance: NA
v_gene: TRBV27
CDR3aa: CASSSPPGTGTLTDTQYF
CDR3nt: TGTGCCAGCAGTTCGCCCCCCGGGACAGGGACCTTGACAGATACGCAGTATTTT

d_gene: TRBD2
j_gene: TRBJ2-7
abundance: NA
v_gene: TRBV6-1
CDR3aa: CASSEELAGDLNEQYF
CDR3nt: TGTGCCAGCAGTGAAGAGCTAGCGGGCGACTTGAACGAGCAGTACTTC

d_gene: NA
j_gene: TRBJ2-5
abundance: NA
v_gene: TRBV6-5
CDR3aa: CASSYPGLETQYF
CDR3nt: TGTGCCAGCAGTTATCCGGGTTTAGAGACCCAGTACTTC

d_gene: NA
j_gene: TRBJ2-1
abundance: NA
v_gene: TRBV29-1
CDR3aa: CSAGISGNEQFF
CDR3nt: TGCAGCGCTGGGATCTCTGGGAATGAGCAGTTCTTC

d_gene: NA
j_gene: TRBJ2-2
abundance: NA
v_gene: TRBV19
CDR3aa: CASSKIGGPTGELFF
CDR3nt: TGTGCCAGTAGTAAAATCGGGGGGCCCACCGGGGAGCTGTTTTTT